These 11 T cell receptor beta chains originate from one sample sequenced in a study of T-cell reconstitution after alpha-beta-depleted transplantation in children. The TCRbeta library was prepared with unique molecular identifiers. TCRdb re-derived calls from the PCR reads in MiXCR, one entry per CDR3 protein. The table has fewer than 700,000 distinct CDR3 sequences, more than 20% seen once. The sequenced sample was PBMCs, mostly from graft donor cells, obtained 360 days after TCRalphabeta/CD19-depleted stem cell transplant. The receptor set was obtained from a boy in the first two years of life who had a stem cell transplant for acute myeloid leukemia, so the T cells may come from the graft donor.

This clonotype was counted between two and nine times. The chain has TRBV6-1 and TRBJ2-5; TRBD1 matches at 10 bases. Germline V gene sequence: CDR1 MNHNS, CDR2 SASEGT. V shed 5 bases, J shed 3 bases, and the junction held 15 bases outside the gene matches. The CDR3 loop spans 18 amino acids. In DNA, the CDR3 is TGTGCCAGCAGTCAGTTCCCCCTGGGACAGGGGTCGAAAGAGACCCAGTACTTC. Translating it yields CASSQFPLGQGSKETQYF.

The chain's CDR3 is CASSLAEIADTQYF. Here the CDR3 DNA reads TGTGCCAGCAGCTTAGCCGAGATAGCAGATACGCAGTATTTT. The genes are TRBV7-6 and TRBJ2-3; D gene unclear. Germline V lookup: CDR1 SGHVS, CDR2 FNYEAQ. The CDR3 consists of 14 residues. Trimming removed 0 bases from V and 4 bases from J, with 8 bases in between.

The chain recombines TRBV12-3 or TRBV12-4 with TRBJ1-5, with D tentatively TRBD1 (5 bases). The V end lost 4 bases, the J end lost 0 bases, and 16 bases lay between the germline ends. The length of the CDR3 is 17 residues. CDR3 DNA: TGTGCCAGCAGTTGGCAAGGAGGGGCCCTTAGCAATCAGCCCCAGCATTTT. Its translation is CASSWQGGALSNQPQHF.

V gene TRBV4-1 combines with J gene TRBJ1-5; no definite D call. Germline CDR1 is MGHRA and CDR2 is YSYEKL. CDR3 length: 18 residues. Trimming left V 0 bases short and J 0 bases short, with 15 bases between. CDR3 nucleotides: TGCGCCAGCAGCCAAGATCCTAGGTCCGCGTATAGCAATCAGCCCCAGCATTTT. Protein product: CASSQDPRSAYSNQPQHF.

The chain has TRBV13 and TRBJ2-6, with TRBD1 matching 10 bases. Germline CDR1 is PRHDT and CDR2 is FYEKMQ (reference sequence). The V segment lost 7 bases and the J segment 0 bases; nucleotides outside the gene matches: 9. The CDR3 totals 18 residues. The CDR3 sequence is CASTSGTGVLSGANVLTF. In DNA, the CDR3 is TGTGCCAGCACATCCGGGACAGGGGTTCTCTCTGGGGCCAACGTCCTGACTTTC.

This clonotype occurred many times. The chain is built from TRBV12-3 or TRBV12-4 and TRBJ2-3; a weak D match, TRBD1 (6 bases). The V end lost 5 bases, the J end lost 3 bases, and 15 bases lay between the germline ends. This CDR3 spans 15 amino acids. This CDR3 is CASSGAGTITDTQYF. CDR3 nucleotides: TGTGCCAGCAGTGGGGCCGGGACAATAACAGATACGCAGTATTTT.

This clonotype was seen repeatedly, ten times or more. This chain links TRBV20-1 with TRBJ2-1; 7 positions match TRBD1. V lost 0 bases to trimming and J lost 15 bases; unmatched junction nucleotides: 5. This CDR3 comprises 11 residues. Germline V gene lookup returns CDR1 DFQATT and CDR2 SNEGSKA (reference sequence). The CDR3 DNA reads TGCAGTGCTAGAGAGGCTCGACAGGGGTTCTTC. Amino acid sequence: CSAREARQGFF.

This clonotype was counted ten times or more. The genes are TRBV10-3 and TRBJ2-1; 10 bases are a match to TRBD2. The ends lost 3 bases at V and 4 bases at J; junction bases unmatched: 12. The CDR3 sequence is 18 residues long. Germline V lookup: CDR1 ENHRY, CDR2 SYGVKD. The CDR3 protein is CAISDEVPSGGSYNEQFF. The CDR3 coding sequence is TGTGCCATCAGTGATGAGGTTCCTAGCGGGGGCTCGTACAATGAGCAGTTCTTC.

This clonotype was detected ten times or more. Here the CDR3 reads CASTPDRKNYGYTF. Here the CDR3 DNA reads TGTGCCAGCACCCCGGACAGAAAAAACTATGGCTACACCTTC. The J gene is TRBJ1-2, the V gene TRBV6-1; possibly TRBD1 for D (6 bases). V was trimmed by 7 bases and J by 2 bases, leaving 14 bases between them. In germline, CDR1 is MNHNS, CDR2 SASEGT. The CDR3 runs 14 residues.

This clonotype was recorded once. The chain has TRBV20-1 and TRBJ2-7; the D gene is possibly TRBD2 (6 bases). The ends were cut back, 0 bases at V and 0 bases at J, with 9 bases in the middle. CDR3 length equals 14 residues. The V gene's germline CDR1 is DFQATT and CDR2 SNEGSKA (reference sequence). This CDR3 is CSARDFGSSYEQYF. The DNA of the CDR3 is TGCAGTGCTAGAGACTTCGGGAGCTCCTACGAGCAGTACTTC.

This clonotype has ten or more counts. The V and J genes are TRBV5-1 and TRBJ1-6; 8 bases match TRBD1. With 7 bases clipped from V and 8 bases from J, the junction kept 11 bases outside the gene matches. Germline CDR1 SGHRS, CDR2 YFSETQ. The length of the CDR3 is 15 residues. The CDR3 reads CASRPGGLTDSPLHF. The CDR3 DNA reads TGCGCCAGCCGGCCAGGGGGCCTCACAGATTCACCCCTCCACTTT.